This entry is about one T cell receptor beta chain. Its antigen is not identified. All of the donors resided in Nashville, Tennessee, and each was a Caucasian adult. This sample is drawn from a study of shared clonotypes between healthy human individuals. Study results and limitations: The study drew on few donors, limiting represented genetic and exposure-history diversity.

Clones were read by immunoSEQ multiplex PCR, and TCRdb kept only the in-frame ones, dropping some. The table shows roughly 2,500,000 clones, with approximately 94% occurring only once. The J segment lost 2 bases and the V segment lost 6 bases, leaving 2 bases of the junction unmatched. Per the germline V gene, CDR1 is MDHEN and CDR2 is SYDVKM. This CDR3 spans 14 amino acids. Sequencing was performed on naive CD4+ T cells from PBMCs. Subset defined: CD45RA+ positively selected. The V gene is TRBV28, the J gene TRBJ1-4; 8 nucleotides align to TRBD1. The sequence derives from a man between 18 and 35 years old in good health. Some clones in this sample may be carry-over from other donors' samples. The CDR3 loop is CASSRQGTNEKLFF. CDR3 nucleotide sequence: TGTGCCAGCAGCAGACAGGGGACTAATGAAAAACTGTTTTTT.